This entry lists 15 T cell receptor beta chains sequenced from one sample in a study of shared clonotypes between healthy human individuals. The repertoire was sequenced with immunoSEQ multiplex PCR; TCRdb's copy has only in-frame clones and lacks some. The sample has roughly 2,500,000 clones, 93% seen once. The sequenced material came from naive CD4+ T cells from PBMCs. Subset: CD45RA+ positively selected. The receptor set was obtained from a man aged 18 to 30 in good health. Some clones in this sample may be carry-over from other donors' samples.

The chain links TRBV18 to TRBJ2-7; 9 bases are a match to TRBD2. Trimming at V came to 2 bases and at J to 2 bases, leaving 4 bases not matched to a gene. This CDR3 is 15 amino acids long. Germline CDR1 is KGHSH and CDR2 is LQKENI. CDR3 amino acids: CASSPGREGPYEQYF. Written as DNA, the CDR3 is TGTGCCAGCTCACCAGGGCGGGAGGGCCCCTACGAGCAGTACTTC.

The V call is TRBV11-3, the J call TRBJ2-2, with a possible D match to TRBD2 (5 bases). Germline CDR1 reads SGHNT; CDR2 reads YENEEA. Trimming left V 4 bases short and J 6 bases short, with 9 bases between. The CDR3 extends over 13 amino acids. The CDR3 DNA reads TGTGCCAGCAGCTCCGGAGGTCCCGGGGAGCTGTTTTTT. Translating it yields CASSSGGPGELFF.

In the case of this clone: Within the sample, other DNA sequences also encode this same CDR3. The chain recombines TRBV28 with TRBJ2-7, with D hard to call. Germline lookup yields CDR1 MDHEN and CDR2 SYDVKM. V lost 6 bases and J 1 base, leaving 7 bases between the germline ends. The CDR3 length is 12 residues. CDR3 in DNA: TGTGCCAGCAGGACGGAGTCCTACGAGCAGTACTTC. This sequence encodes CASRTESYEQYF.

This clone was detected only a few times. The chain combines TRBV5-4 with TRBJ1-4; weak D call: TRBD1 (5 bases). Between the trimmed V and J ends, which lost 4 bases and 10 bases, there was a span of 11 bases. Germline-derived CDR1 and CDR2 are SGHNT and YYREEE (reference sequence). The CDR3 runs to 12 residues. The CDR3 sequence: CASSPGRGKLFF. In DNA, the CDR3 is TGTGCCAGCAGCCCAGGGCGAGGAAAACTGTTTTTT.

The chain links TRBV19 to TRBJ1-5; 8 bases map to TRBD1. V gave up 6 bases and J gave up 6 bases; unmatched junction bases: 7. Germline loops: CDR1 LNHDA, CDR2 SQIVND (reference sequence). The CDR3 has 14 residues. The CDR3 sequence: CASRLIQGGQPQHF. The CDR3 nucleotides read TGTGCCAGTAGGCTTATACAGGGGGGTCAGCCCCAGCATTTT.

The chain couples TRBV4-2 to TRBJ2-3; 7 bases fit TRBD2. The germline CDR1 and CDR2 sequences are LGHNA and YNFKEQ. This CDR3 has 17 amino acids. Trimming at V came to 0 bases and at J to 6 bases, leaving 12 bases not matched to a gene. CDR3 amino acids: CASSQEGLAAGVDTQYF. For the CDR3, the DNA is TGTGCCAGCAGCCAAGAAGGTCTAGCGGCTGGGGTCGATACGCAGTATTTT.

The chain couples TRBV27 to TRBJ2-1; the D is unclear. The CDR3 totals 13 residues. Germline CDR1 is MNHEY and CDR2 is SMNVEV (reference sequence). The V end lost 3 bases, the J end lost 4 bases, and 7 bases lay between the germline ends. The CDR3 bases are TGTGCCAGCAGTTTCGACATTTACAATGAGCAGTTCTTC. It translates to CASSFDIYNEQFF.

The chain employs TRBV7-6 and TRBJ2-2, with 9 bases that match TRBD1. V trimming: 2 bases; J trimming: 1 base; junction bases outside the gene matches: 2. Germline CDR1 and CDR2: SGHVS and FNYEAQ. This CDR3 region has 16 residues. The CDR3 coding sequence is TGTGCCAGCAGCTTACTGACAGGGGGGAACACCGGGGAGCTGTTTTTT. Translating gives CASSLLTGGNTGELFF.

The gene calls are TRBV19 and TRBJ2-5; D may be TRBD1 (6 bases). CDR3 length equals 14 residues. The germline V gene encodes CDR1 LNHDA and CDR2 SQIVND (reference sequence). Trimming took off 3 bases at V and 5 bases at J, with 13 bases between the two ends. The CDR3 DNA sequence: TGTGCCAGTAGTATCCTTCAGGGGACCGAGACCCAGTACTTC. It translates to CASSILQGTETQYF.

This chain links TRBV7-2 with TRBJ2-5, with 11 bases aligning to TRBD1. The V and J ends lost 5 bases and 0 bases, in that order; junction bases with no gene match: 5. Germline CDR1 reads SGHTA; CDR2 reads FQGNSA. This CDR3 region has 16 residues. CDR3 sequence: CASSDRTGGHQETQYF. DNA for the CDR3: TGTGCCAGCAGCGATCGGACAGGGGGCCACCAAGAGACCCAGTACTTC.

The chain couples TRBV29-1 to TRBJ2-7; TRBD1 matches 7 bases. V shed 5 bases, J shed 7 bases, and the junction held 8 bases outside the gene matches. The CDR3 is 12 residues long. Germline CDR1 is SQVTM and CDR2 is ANQGSEA. The chain's CDR3 is CSVMTGYLEQYF. The CDR3 nucleotides read TGCAGCGTTATGACAGGGTACCTGGAGCAGTACTTC.

The chain's CDR3 is CATSREDRARSPNTGELFF. The DNA for the CDR3 is TGTGCCACCAGCAGAGAGGACAGGGCTCGGTCCCCGAACACCGGGGAGCTGTTTTTT. The chain uses TRBV15 and TRBJ2-2; 8 bases map to TRBD1. V lost 0 bases and J lost 0; bases outside the gene matches: 9. In germline, CDR1 is LNHNV, CDR2 YYDKDF (reference sequence). The CDR3 has 19 amino acids.

The genes are TRBV7-3 and TRBJ1-1; no clear D. The CDR3 is 14 amino acids. From germline, CDR1 is SGHTA and CDR2 FQGTGA. V dropped 5 bases and J dropped 1 base, with 11 bases sitting between them. Here the CDR3 DNA reads TGTGCCAGCAGCCGTATACCGGGGAACACTGAAGCTTTCTTT. This translates into CASSRIPGNTEAFF.

The rearrangement uses TRBV5-1 and TRBJ1-2; D might be TRBD1 (5 bases). The CDR3 is 13 residues long. The V gene's germline CDR1 is SGHRS and CDR2 YFSETQ. The V gene lost 5 bases and the J gene lost 8 bases, with 16 bases spanning the gap. CDR3: CASREGTAAGYTF. The CDR3 coding sequence is TGCGCCAGCAGGGAAGGGACCGCGGCGGGCTACACCTTC.

V usage is TRBV2 and J usage is TRBJ2-1; 12 nucleotides align to TRBD2. V lost 4 bases to trimming and J lost 5 bases; unmatched junction nucleotides: 3. Germline CDR1 is SNHLY and CDR2 is FYNNEI. CDR3 length: 15 residues. Written as DNA, the CDR3 is TGTGCCAGCAGTGTGCCTAGCGGGAGGGACAATGAGCAGTTCTTC. Protein product: CASSVPSGRDNEQFF.